This TCR beta chain was sequenced during a study of identical twins. General study results and limits: Its conclusions, products of cross-sectional statistical analysis, did not come from following the same donors. Beta clonotypes that were abundant in cord blood contained fewer insertions, a pattern absent from memory repertoires. Analyses based on zero insertions could be partly confounded by invariant MAIT and iNKT cells.

Remarks on this clonotype: Its antigen remains unidentified.

One entry per CDR3 protein, called by TCRdb with MiXCR from the 5' RACE reads. The sample lists about 660,000 distinct CDR3 sequences, over 8.5% occurring once. The CDR3 sequence is 16 residues long. Trimming pared 0 bases from V and 2 bases from J, leaving 8 bases between. CDR1 is MNHEY, CDR2 SMNVEV, per germline (reference sequence). This sample was shared with a second study, whose subject was yellow fever vaccine responses in identical twins.

J is TRBJ2-6 and V is TRBV27; D call uncertain. The clonotype was recovered from a woman aged 18-30 years in good health. Material: PBMCs. Here the CDR3 DNA reads TGTGCCAGCAGTTTATCCCTTAGGGCTGGGGCCAACGTCCTGACTTTC. As protein: CASSLSLRAGANVLTF.